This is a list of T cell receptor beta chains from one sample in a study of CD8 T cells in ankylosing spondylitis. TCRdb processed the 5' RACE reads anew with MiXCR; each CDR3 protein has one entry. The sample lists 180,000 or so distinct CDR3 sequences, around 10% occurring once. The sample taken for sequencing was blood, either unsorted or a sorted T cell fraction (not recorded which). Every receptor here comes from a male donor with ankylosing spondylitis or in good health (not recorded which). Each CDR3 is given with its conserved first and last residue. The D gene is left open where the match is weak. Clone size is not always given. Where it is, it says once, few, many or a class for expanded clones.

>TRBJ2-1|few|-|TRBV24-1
CATSDSGPSSYNEQFF
TGTGCCACCAGTGACAGTGGCCCGAGCTCCTACAATGAGCAGTTCTTC
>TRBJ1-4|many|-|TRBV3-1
CASSQDIGGLREKLFF
TGTGCCAGCAGCCAAGATATCGGGGGGCTCCGTGAAAAACTGTTTTTT
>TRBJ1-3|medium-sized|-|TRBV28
CASSSSAADGNTIYF
TGTGCCAGCAGTTCCTCGGCCGCAGATGGAAACACCATATATTTT
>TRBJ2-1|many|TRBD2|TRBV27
CASTMGTSHPSYNEQFF
TGTGCCAGCACCATGGGGACTAGTCATCCGTCATACAATGAGCAGTTCTTC
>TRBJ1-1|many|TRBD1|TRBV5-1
CASSLSRRGLTEAFF
TGCGCCAGCAGCTTATCCCGCAGGGGGCTGACTGAAGCTTTCTTT
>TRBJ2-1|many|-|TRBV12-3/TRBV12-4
CASSFRAAYNEQFF
TGTGCCAGCAGTTTTCGAGCGGCCTACAATGAGCAGTTCTTC
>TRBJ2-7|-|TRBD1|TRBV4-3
CASSGSTGVWDEQYF
TGCGCCAGCAGCGGCTCGACAGGGGTTTGGGACGAGCAGTACTTC
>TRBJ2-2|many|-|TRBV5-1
CASSLSQGGSTGELFF
TGCGCCAGCAGCTTGTCACAGGGAGGAAGCACCGGGGAGCTGTTTTTT
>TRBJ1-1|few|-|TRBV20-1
CSTLALLDMNTEAFF
TGCAGCACTCTTGCACTCTTGGATATGAACACTGAAGCTTTCTTT
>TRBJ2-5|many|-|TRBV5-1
CASSLYGHQETQYF
TGCGCCAGCAGCTTGTACGGCCATCAAGAGACCCAGTACTTC
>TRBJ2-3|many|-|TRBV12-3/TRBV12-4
CASTPGAGTDTQYF
TGTGCCAGCACCCCCGGGGCGGGCACAGATACGCAGTATTTT
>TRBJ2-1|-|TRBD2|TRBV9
CASSVGTSHNEQFF
TGTGCCAGCAGCGTAGGGACTAGCCACAATGAGCAGTTCTTC
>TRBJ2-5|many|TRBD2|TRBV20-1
CSARVYGGANFKTQYF
TGCAGTGCTAGAGTTTACGGGGGGGCTAACTTCAAGACCCAGTACTTC
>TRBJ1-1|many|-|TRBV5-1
CASSFRGPADTEAFF
TGCGCCAGCAGCTTCCGTGGCCCGGCGGACACTGAAGCTTTCTTT
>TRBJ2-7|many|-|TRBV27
CASSLNPPLPGQTYEQYF
TGTGCCAGCAGTTTAAACCCCCCCCTTCCGGGACAAACCTACGAGCAGTACTTC
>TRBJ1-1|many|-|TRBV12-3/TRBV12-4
CASRPGHQSKEAFF
TGTGCCAGCCGTCCGGGACACCAAAGTAAAGAAGCTTTCTTT
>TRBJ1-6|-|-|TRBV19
CASSTLGPDNSPLHF
TGTGCCAGTAGTACGCTGGGGCCTGATAATTCACCCCTCCACTTT
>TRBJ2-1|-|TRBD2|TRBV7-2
CASSLTTSGRVSSYNEQFF
TGTGCCAGCAGCTTAACGACTAGCGGGAGGGTCTCAAGTTACAATGAGCAGTTCTTC
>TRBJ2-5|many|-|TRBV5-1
CASSQTGQETQYF
TGCGCCAGCAGCCAGACTGGACAAGAGACCCAGTACTTC
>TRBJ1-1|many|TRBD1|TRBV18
CASSPRGQANTEAFF
TGTGCCAGCTCACCACGAGGACAGGCGAACACTGAAGCTTTCTTT
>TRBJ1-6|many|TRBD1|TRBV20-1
CSARDGSDRGYNSPLHF
TGCAGTGCTAGAGATGGGTCCGACAGGGGATATAATTCACCCCTCCACTTT
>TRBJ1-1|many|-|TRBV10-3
CATRPGGTEAFF
TGTGCCACCCGTCCCGGAGGAACTGAAGCTTTCTTT
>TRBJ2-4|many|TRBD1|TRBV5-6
CASSLIGTGGLAKNIQYF
TGTGCCAGCAGCTTGATAGGGACAGGGGGTTTAGCCAAAAACATTCAGTACTTC
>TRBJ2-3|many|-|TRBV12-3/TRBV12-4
CASSLAGVITDTQYF
TGTGCCAGCAGTTTAGCGGGAGTAATTACAGATACGCAGTATTTT
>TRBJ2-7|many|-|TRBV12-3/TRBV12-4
CASSRTAGNEQYF
TGTGCCAGCAGTCGGACAGCGGGCAACGAGCAGTACTTC
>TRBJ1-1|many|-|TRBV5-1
CASRIGDTEAFF
TGCGCCAGCAGAATCGGCGATACTGAAGCTTTCTTT
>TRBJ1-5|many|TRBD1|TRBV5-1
CASSLGDRTPMGNQPQHF
TGCGCCAGCAGCTTGGGGGACAGAACCCCTATGGGCAATCAGCCCCAGCATTTT
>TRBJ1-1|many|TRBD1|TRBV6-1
CASSQGAKGEAFF
TGTGCCAGCAGTCAGGGGGCGAAAGGTGAAGCTTTCTTT
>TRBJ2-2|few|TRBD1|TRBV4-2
CASSDGQEVYTGELFF
TGTGCCAGCAGCGACGGACAGGAGGTATACACCGGGGAGCTGTTTTTT
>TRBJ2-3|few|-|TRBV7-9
CASSLIPDTQYF
TGTGCCAGCAGTTTAATCCCAGATACGCAGTATTTT
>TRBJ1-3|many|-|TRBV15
CATSRDLASGSDGNTIYF
TGTGCCACCAGCAGAGATTTGGCAAGCGGCTCTGATGGAAACACCATATATTTT
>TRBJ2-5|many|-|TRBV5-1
CASSGPGASETQYF
TGCGCCAGCAGCGGGCCGGGGGCCTCGGAGACCCAGTACTTC
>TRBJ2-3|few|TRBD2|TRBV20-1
CSARSGTKTSTDTQYF
TGCAGTGCTAGGTCCGGGACTAAAACTAGCACAGATACGCAGTATTTT
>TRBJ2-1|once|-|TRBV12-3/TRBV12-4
CASSREPGAAREQFF
TGTGCCAGCAGTCGCGAACCGGGCGCCGCCAGGGAGCAGTTCTTC
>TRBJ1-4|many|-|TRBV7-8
CASSSLREGENEKLFF
TGTGCCAGCAGCTCCCTAAGGGAGGGGGAAAATGAAAAACTGTTTTTT
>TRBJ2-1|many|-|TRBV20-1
CSARSTRSSYNEQFF
TGCAGTGCTAGATCTACCCGATCTTCTTACAATGAGCAGTTCTTC
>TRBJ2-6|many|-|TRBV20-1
CSARDLLLSTDSGANVLTF
TGCAGTGCTAGAGATCTTTTGTTATCGACAGACTCTGGGGCCAACGTCCTGACTTTC
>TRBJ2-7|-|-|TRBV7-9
CASSLKGFYEQYF
TGTGCCAGCAGCTTAAAGGGATTCTACGAGCAGTACTTC
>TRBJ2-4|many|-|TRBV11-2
CASSLEVGKAKNIQYF
TGTGCCAGCAGCTTAGAGGTGGGCAAAGCCAAAAACATTCAGTACTTC
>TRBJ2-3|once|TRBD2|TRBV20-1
CSASSGLAGATDTQYF
TGCAGTGCTAGCTCCGGACTAGCGGGGGCCACAGATACGCAGTATTTT
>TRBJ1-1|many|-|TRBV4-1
CASSQMSPGQEAFF
TGCGCCAGCAGCCAAATGTCCCCCGGACAGGAAGCTTTCTTT
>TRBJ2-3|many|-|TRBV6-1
CASSEFKGTSTDTQYF
TGTGCCAGCAGTGAATTTAAGGGGACTAGCACAGATACGCAGTATTTT
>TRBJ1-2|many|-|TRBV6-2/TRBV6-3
CASTRRTSNYGYTF
TGTGCCAGCACCCGTCGCACTTCTAACTATGGCTACACCTTC
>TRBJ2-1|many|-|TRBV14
CASSRSSSYNEQFF
TGTGCCAGCAGCCGGAGCTCCTCCTACAATGAGCAGTTCTTC
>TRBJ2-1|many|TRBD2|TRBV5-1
CASSFWGGNEQFF
TGCGCCAGCAGCTTTTGGGGGGGCAATGAGCAGTTCTTC
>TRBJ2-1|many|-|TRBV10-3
CAISESAGRNEQFF
TGTGCCATCAGTGAGTCCGCAGGGAGAAATGAGCAGTTCTTC
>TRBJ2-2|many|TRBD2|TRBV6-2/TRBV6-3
CASSYEAGGRLLAGELFF
TGTGCCAGCAGTTACGAGGCGGGGGGCCGTTTATTAGCCGGGGAGCTGTTTTTT
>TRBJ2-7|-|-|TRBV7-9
CASSPQAGLEQYF
TGTGCCAGCAGCCCCCAGGCGGGGCTCGAGCAGTACTTC
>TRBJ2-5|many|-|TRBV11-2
CASSLLTGRETQYF
TGTGCCAGCAGCTTATTAACGGGAAGGGAGACCCAGTACTTC
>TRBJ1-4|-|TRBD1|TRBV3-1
CASSPTWGTGMANEKLFF
TGTGCCAGCAGCCCAACTTGGGGGACAGGGATGGCTAATGAAAAACTGTTTTTT
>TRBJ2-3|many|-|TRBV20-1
CSARPGTSTDTQYF
TGCAGTGCTAGACCCGGGACCAGCACAGATACGCAGTATTTT
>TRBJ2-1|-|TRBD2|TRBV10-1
CASSEVAGNYNEQFF
TGCGCCAGCAGTGAGGTAGCGGGAAACTACAATGAGCAGTTCTTC
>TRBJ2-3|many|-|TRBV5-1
CASSPGTTDTQYF
TGCGCCAGCAGCCCCGGGACCACAGATACGCAGTATTTT
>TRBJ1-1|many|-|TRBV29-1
CSVSMTVNTEAFF
TGCAGCGTTTCTATGACGGTGAACACTGAAGCTTTCTTT
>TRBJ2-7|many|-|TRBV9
CASSAGTLSYEQYF
TGTGCCAGCAGCGCCGGGACCCTTTCCTACGAGCAGTACTTC
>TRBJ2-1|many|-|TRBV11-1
CASSSPKGEVSSYNEQFF
TGTGCCAGCAGCTCCCCAAAGGGGGAAGTTAGTTCCTACAATGAGCAGTTCTTC
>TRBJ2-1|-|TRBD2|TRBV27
CASSSWTSGSQSYNEQFF
TGTGCCAGCAGTTCCTGGACTAGCGGGAGCCAATCCTACAATGAGCAGTTCTTC
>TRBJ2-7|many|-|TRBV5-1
CASSLTGSNEQYF
TGCGCCAGCAGCTTGACAGGGTCCAACGAGCAGTACTTC
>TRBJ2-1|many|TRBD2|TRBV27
CASSYSSGGRNEQFF
TGTGCCAGCAGTTATTCGAGCGGGGGGCGGAATGAGCAGTTCTTC